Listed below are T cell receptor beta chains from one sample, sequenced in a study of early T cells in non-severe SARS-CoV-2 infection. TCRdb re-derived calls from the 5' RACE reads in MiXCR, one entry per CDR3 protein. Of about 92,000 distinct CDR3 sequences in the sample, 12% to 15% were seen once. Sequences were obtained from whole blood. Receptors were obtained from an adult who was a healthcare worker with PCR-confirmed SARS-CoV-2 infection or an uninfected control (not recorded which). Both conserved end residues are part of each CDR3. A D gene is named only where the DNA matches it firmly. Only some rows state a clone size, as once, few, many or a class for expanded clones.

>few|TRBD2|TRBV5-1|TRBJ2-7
TGCGCCAGCAGCGCGGGGGGCACCTACGAGCAGTACTTC
CASSAGGTYEQYF
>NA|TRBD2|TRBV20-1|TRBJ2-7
TGCAGTGCTAGAGATAGGACTAGCGGGGGGCCCATATCCCCCTACGAGCAGTACTTC
CSARDRTSGGPISPYEQYF
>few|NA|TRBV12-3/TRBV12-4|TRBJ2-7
TGTGCCAGCAGCCTACAGGGTTTCGAGCAGTACTTC
CASSLQGFEQYF
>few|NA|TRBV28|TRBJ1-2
TGTGCCAGCAGTCCCCCGAGACACCACTATGGCTACACCTTC
CASSPPRHHYGYTF
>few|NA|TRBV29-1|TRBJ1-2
TGCAGCGTTCGGGACCCACGGAACTATGGCTACACCTTC
CSVRDPRNYGYTF
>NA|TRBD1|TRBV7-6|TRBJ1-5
TGTGCCAGCAGACTGGACAGGGGACAGTATGACAATCAGCCCCAGCATTTT
CASRLDRGQYDNQPQHF
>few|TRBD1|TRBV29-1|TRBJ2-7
TGCAGCGTTGAAGCTCGGGACAGGGACTACGAGCAGTACTTC
CSVEARDRDYEQYF
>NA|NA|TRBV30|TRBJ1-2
TGTGCCTGGAGTCCGAACATGGACAGATATGGCTACACCTTC
CAWSPNMDRYGYTF
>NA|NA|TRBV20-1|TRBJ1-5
TGCAGTGCTAGAGTTGGGGGGACGGGACGGCTTAGCAATCAGCCCCAGCATTTT
CSARVGGTGRLSNQPQHF
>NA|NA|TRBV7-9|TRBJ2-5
TGTGCCAGCAGCTCGGGGGTCGACCAAGAGACCCAGTACTTC
CASSSGVDQETQYF
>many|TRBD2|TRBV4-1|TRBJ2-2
TGCGCCAGCAGCCTCGGACTAGCTGGGGTGGCCGGGGAGCTGTTTTTT
CASSLGLAGVAGELFF
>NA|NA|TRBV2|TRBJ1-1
TGTGCCAGCAGGGCAGAGGGCGCCCCAATAGTTGAAGCTTTCTTT
CASRAEGAPIVEAFF
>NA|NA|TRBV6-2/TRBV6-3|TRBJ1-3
TGTGCCAGCAGTTCCCTACGAGACAGGTTCGGATCTGGAAACACCATATATTTT
CASSSLRDRFGSGNTIYF